The clone carrying this T cell receptor beta chain appeared once. Trimming cost V 5 bases and J 11 bases, with 24 bases left between them. The CDR3 runs 14 residues. Germline loops: CDR1 SQVTM, CDR2 ANQGSEA. The data belong to a study of blood T cell repertoires in COVID-19. On the study more broadly: COVID-19 samples from acute and convalescent phases originated in the United States, Italy and Spain. In each case, the material was cDNA or gDNA derived from T cells, B-cell-depleted T cells, or PBMCs.

Per the original methods: Estimation of nucleated cell counts relied on the amplification of reference gene primers. Produced via immunoSEQ multiplex PCR; TCRdb's table is partial and in-frame only. The D gene and trimming were derived from the DNA, and the V and J assignments and clone size from that table. The repertoire holds around 230,000 clones, with 83% as singletons. The chain uses TRBV29-1 and TRBJ1-1; D may be TRBD1 (5 bases). Material for sequencing was peripheral blood. The clonotype comes from a woman aged 40 to 50 with active or convalescent COVID-19. CDR3 region: CSVTLQGGLSEAFF. CDR3 bases: TGCAGCGTTACACTTCAGGGTGGTCTGAGTGAGGCTTTCTTT. The full variable domain, its missing parts supplied by reference TRBV29-1 and TRBJ1-1, is SAVISQKPSRDICQRGTSLTIQCQVDSQVTMMFWYRQQPGQSLTLIATANQGSEATYESGFVIDKFPISRPNLTFSTLTVSNMSPEDSSIYLCSVTLQGGLSEAFFGQGTRLTVV.